The rows below give T cell receptor beta chains drawn from one sample of a study of T cell changes during pregnancy in multiple sclerosis. Produced via immunoSEQ multiplex PCR; TCRdb's table is partial and in-frame only. The repertoire holds 25,000 to 35,000 clones, with about nine tenths as singletons. Sequencing used CD8+ T cells from peripheral blood mononuclear cells, obtained in the first trimester of pregnancy. These receptors all stem from a female donor with multiple sclerosis, enrolled in a pregnancy study. Each CDR3 is given with its conserved first and last residue. D genes are given only for firm matches. Not every row has a clone size; where given, it reads once, few, many or a size class.

abundance	d_gene	j_gene	v_gene	CDR3aa	CDR3nt
NA	NA	TRBJ1-2	TRBV6-6	CASSPSPDRFYGYTF	TGTGCCAGCAGCCCGTCTCCTGACAGATTCTATGGCTACACCTTC
few	NA	TRBJ2-7	TRBV25-1	CASRSRDSGEQYF	TGTGCCAGCAGGTCCCGGGACTCTGGCGAGCAGTACTTC
NA	NA	TRBJ1-3	TRBV29-1	CSDRTCSGNTIYF	TGCAGCGACCGGACATGTTCTGGAAACACCATATATTTT
NA	NA	TRBJ2-3	TRBV11-2	CASSLPRDTQYF	TGTGCCAGCAGCTTACCGCGAGATACGCAGTATTTT
NA	TRBD1	TRBJ2-7	TRBV10-3	CAISGDSASLEQYF	TGTGCCATCAGTGGGGACAGCGCCTCTTTGGAGCAGTACTTC
NA	NA	TRBJ2-1	TRBV4-1	CASSQDPRYGNEQFF	TGCGCCAGCAGCCAAGATCCCCGGTATGGCAATGAGCAGTTCTTC
NA	TRBD1	TRBJ2-5	TRBV7-9	CASSLTGEQETQYF	TGTGCCAGCAGCTTAACAGGGGAGCAAGAGACCCAGTACTTC
few	TRBD2	TRBJ2-3	TRBV6-4	CASSVSGSTDTQYF	TGTGCCAGCAGTGTTAGCGGGAGCACAGATACGCAGTATTTT
NA	NA	TRBJ2-1	TRBV6-4	CASSEGRGRNNEQFF	TGTGCCAGCAGTGAGGGGAGAGGCCGAAACAATGAGCAGTTCTTC
once	NA	TRBJ1-2	TRBV4-3	CASSQEGAVYGYTF	TGCGCCAGCAGCCAAGAGGGGGCCGTCTATGGCTACACCTTC
NA	NA	TRBJ2-1	TRBV10-2	CASSEGGGDNEQFF	TGCGCCAGCAGTGAGGGCGGAGGCGACAATGAGCAGTTCTTC
NA	NA	TRBJ2-1	TRBV27	CASSLTRSSYNEQFF	TGTGCCAGCAGTTTAACACGCTCCTCCTACAATGAGCAGTTCTTC
NA	TRBD1	TRBJ1-2	TRBV5-1	CASSFDREVLNYGYTF	TGCGCCAGCAGCTTCGACAGGGAGGTTTTGAACTATGGCTACACCTTC
NA	TRBD2	TRBJ2-1	TRBV7-2	CASSPWTSGMHEQFF	TGTGCCAGCAGCCCATGGACTAGCGGGATGCATGAGCAGTTCTTC
NA	TRBD1	TRBJ2-7	TRBV19	CASSAWTGLYYEQYF	TGTGCCAGTAGTGCCTGGACAGGTCTTTACTACGAGCAGTACTTC
NA	NA	TRBJ2-1	TRBV19	CASSIPSQTLNNEQFF	TGTGCCAGTAGTATCCCTAGTCAGACGCTTAACAATGAGCAGTTCTTC
once	TRBD2	TRBJ2-1	TRBV5-6	CASSLWGGRAGEQFF	TGTGCCAGCAGCTTGTGGGGCGGGAGGGCTGGAGAGCAGTTCTTC
NA	NA	TRBJ2-1	TRBV2	CASREGQKSEQFF	TGTGCCAGCAGGGAGGGACAGAAGAGTGAGCAGTTCTTC
NA	NA	TRBJ2-2	TRBV4-1	CASSQVVFIGELFF	TGCGCCAGCAGCCAAGTCGTTTTTATCGGGGAGCTGTTTTTT
NA	TRBD2	TRBJ2-1	TRBV6-5	CASSPPGLAGIEQFF	TGTGCCAGCAGTCCACCGGGACTAGCGGGAATTGAGCAGTTCTTC
NA	NA	TRBJ2-2	TRBV9	CASNTRGDGELFF	TGTGCCAGCAACACCAGGGGAGACGGGGAGCTGTTTTTT
once	TRBD2	TRBJ2-7	TRBV5-4	CASSSTSGSYEQYF	TGTGCCAGCAGCTCCACTAGCGGGAGCTACGAGCAGTACTTC
NA	TRBD1	TRBJ1-5	TRBV15	CATSLGQGLSQPQHF	TGTGCCACCAGCCTAGGACAGGGGTTGAGTCAGCCCCAGCATTTT
NA	NA	TRBJ1-1	TRBV30	CAWRLRWGRNTEAFF	TGTGCCTGGAGGCTCCGGTGGGGGCGGAACACTGAAGCTTTCTTT
NA	TRBD2	TRBJ2-2	TRBV13	CASSAGLAGNNGELFF	TGTGCCAGCAGCGCGGGACTAGCGGGTAACAACGGGGAGCTGTTTTTT
NA	TRBD2	TRBJ2-1	TRBV29-1	CSVEGLATVYNEQFF	TGCAGCGTTGAGGGACTAGCGACCGTGTACAATGAGCAGTTCTTC
NA	TRBD2	TRBJ2-7	TRBV7-2	CASSSLPVGLAGPVYEQYF	TGTGCCAGCAGCTCGCTTCCGGTTGGACTAGCGGGGCCCGTCTACGAGCAGTACTTC
NA	NA	TRBJ1-2	TRBV28	CASSLGGYGYTF	TGTGCCAGCAGCCTCGGGGGTTATGGCTACACCTTC
NA	TRBD1	TRBJ2-7	TRBV10-3	CAISEGDRGRVDEQYF	TGTGCCATCAGTGAGGGGGACAGGGGACGGGTTGACGAGCAGTACTTC
few	NA	TRBJ2-1	TRBV4-1	CASSQDEGAYNEQFF	TGCGCCAGCAGCCAAGACGAGGGAGCCTACAATGAGCAGTTCTTC
NA	TRBD2	TRBJ2-3	TRBV27	CASRPGTSVTDTQYF	TGTGCCAGCAGACCCGGGACTAGCGTTACAGATACGCAGTATTTT
NA	TRBD1	TRBJ1-1	TRBV4-3	CASSPTGTEGPNTEAFF	TGCGCCAGCAGCCCTACCGGGACAGAAGGGCCGAACACTGAAGCTTTCTTT
NA	TRBD1	TRBJ2-7	TRBV2	CASSEPRGTGSSYEQYF	TGTGCCAGCAGTGAACCGAGGGGGACAGGAAGCTCCTACGAGCAGTACTTC
NA	TRBD1	TRBJ2-7	TRBV9	CASSAQGLGYEQYF	TGTGCCAGCAGCGCACAGGGGTTAGGCTACGAGCAGTACTTC
NA	TRBD1	TRBJ1-2	TRBV4-2	CASSQEADQGAKGYTF	TGTGCCAGCAGCCAAGAGGCCGATCAGGGGGCTAAGGGCTACACCTTC
once	TRBD1	TRBJ1-5	TRBV11-2	CASSLDREQPQHF	TGTGCCAGCAGCCTCGACAGGGAACAGCCCCAGCATTTT
NA	NA	TRBJ1-4	TRBV15	CATSRSYTALGDEKLFF	TGTGCCACCAGCAGATCATATACAGCCCTGGGTGATGAAAAACTGTTTTTT
NA	TRBD2	TRBJ2-7	TRBV13	CASSIPQTSRPYEQYF	TGCGCCAGCAGCATACCCCAGACTAGCCGTCCCTACGAGCAGTACTTC
NA	TRBD1	TRBJ2-1	TRBV6-4	CASSDSHLQGYNEQFF	TGTGCCAGCAGTGACTCCCATCTACAGGGGTACAATGAGCAGTTCTTC
NA	TRBD1	TRBJ2-3	TRBV10-3	CAIMLGPDRGGDTQYF	TGTGCCATCATGCTGGGGCCGGACAGGGGGGGAGATACGCAGTATTTT
NA	NA	TRBJ2-1	TRBV13	CASSFPNNEQFF	TGTGCCAGCAGCTTCCCAAACAATGAGCAGTTCTTC
NA	TRBD2	TRBJ2-7	TRBV27	CASSLAGGVYEQYF	TGTGCCAGCAGTTTAGCGGGAGGAGTCTACGAGCAGTACTTC